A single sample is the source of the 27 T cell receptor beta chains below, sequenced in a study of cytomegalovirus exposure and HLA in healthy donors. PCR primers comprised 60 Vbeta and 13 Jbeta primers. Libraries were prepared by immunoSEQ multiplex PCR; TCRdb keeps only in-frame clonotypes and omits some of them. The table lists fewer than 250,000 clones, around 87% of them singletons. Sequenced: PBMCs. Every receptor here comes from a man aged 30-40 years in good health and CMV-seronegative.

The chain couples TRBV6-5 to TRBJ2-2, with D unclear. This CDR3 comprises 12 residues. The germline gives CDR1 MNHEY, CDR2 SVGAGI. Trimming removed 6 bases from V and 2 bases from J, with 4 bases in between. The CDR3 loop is CASSRNTGELFF. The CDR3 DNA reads TGTGCCAGCAGCAGAAACACCGGGGAGCTGTTTTTT.

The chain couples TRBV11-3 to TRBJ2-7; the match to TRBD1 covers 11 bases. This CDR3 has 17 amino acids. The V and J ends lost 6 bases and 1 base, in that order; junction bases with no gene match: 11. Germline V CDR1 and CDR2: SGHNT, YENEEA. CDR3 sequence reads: CASSPRTGGQPSYEQYF. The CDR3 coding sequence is TGTGCCAGCAGTCCGCGGACAGGGGGCCAACCGTCCTACGAGCAGTACTTC.

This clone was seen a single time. Written as DNA, the CDR3 is TGTGCCAGCGGAATAGGTAGGGGACTGTTTTTT. It encodes CASGIGRGLFF. The chain recombines TRBV28 with TRBJ1-4; possibly TRBD1 for D (5 bases). Germline CDR1 reads MDHEN; CDR2 reads SYDVKM. The CDR3 contains 11 residues. Trimming removed 8 bases from V and 13 bases from J, with 14 bases in between.

CDR3 coding DNA: TGTGCCAGCAGTTCGGACTGGGACAGATACAATGAGCAGTTCTTC. It yields the protein CASSSDWDRYNEQFF. This chain uses TRBV27 with TRBJ2-1, with 7 bases aligning to TRBD1. V lost 4 bases, J lost 4 bases, and 7 bases stayed unmatched. CDR1 and CDR2 (germline): MNHEY, SMNVEV (reference sequence). The CDR3 is made up of 15 amino acids.

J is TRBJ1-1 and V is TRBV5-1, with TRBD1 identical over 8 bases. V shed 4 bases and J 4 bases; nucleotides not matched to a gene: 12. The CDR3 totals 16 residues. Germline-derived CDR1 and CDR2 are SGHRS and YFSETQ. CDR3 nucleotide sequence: TGCGCCAGCAGCGCCGGACAGGGTTTTGTGCGCACTGAAGCTTTCTTT. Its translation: CASSAGQGFVRTEAFF.

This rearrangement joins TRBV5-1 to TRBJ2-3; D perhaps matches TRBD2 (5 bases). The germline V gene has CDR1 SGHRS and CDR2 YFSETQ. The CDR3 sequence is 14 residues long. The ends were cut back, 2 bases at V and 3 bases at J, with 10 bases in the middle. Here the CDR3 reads CASSFSGMTDTQYF. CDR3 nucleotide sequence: TGCGCCAGCAGCTTTTCGGGGATGACAGATACGCAGTATTTT.

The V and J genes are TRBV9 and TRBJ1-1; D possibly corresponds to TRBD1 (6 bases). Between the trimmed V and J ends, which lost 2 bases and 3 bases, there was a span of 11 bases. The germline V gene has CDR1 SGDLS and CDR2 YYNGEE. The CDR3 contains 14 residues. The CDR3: CASSVDRSDTEAFF. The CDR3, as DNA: TGTGCCAGCAGCGTCGACAGGAGCGACACTGAAGCTTTCTTT.

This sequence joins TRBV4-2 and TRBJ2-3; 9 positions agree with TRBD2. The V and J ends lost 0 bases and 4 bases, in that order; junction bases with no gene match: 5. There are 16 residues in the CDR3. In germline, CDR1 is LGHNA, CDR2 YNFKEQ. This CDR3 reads CASSQDAAGGADTQYF. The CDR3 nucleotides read TGTGCCAGCAGCCAAGATGCGGCGGGGGGGGCAGATACGCAGTATTTT.

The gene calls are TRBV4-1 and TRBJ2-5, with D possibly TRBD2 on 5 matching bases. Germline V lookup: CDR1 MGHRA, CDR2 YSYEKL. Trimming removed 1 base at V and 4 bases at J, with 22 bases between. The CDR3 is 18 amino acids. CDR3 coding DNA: TGCGCCAGCAGCCAAGGATGGGCGGAGTACACCGGAGGAGAGACCCAGTACTTC. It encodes CASSQGWAEYTGGETQYF.

The CDR3 protein is CASTPGLNNQPQHF. DNA of the CDR3: TGTGCCAGCACCCCCGGACTGAACAATCAGCCCCAGCATTTT. The chain carries TRBV28 and TRBJ1-5; D uncertain. V was cut by 7 bases and J by 3 bases, with 13 bases left in between. The CDR3 spans 14 residues. CDR1 is MDHEN and CDR2 is SYDVKM in the germline V gene. The full variable domain, in which reference TRBV28 and TRBJ1-5 provide the parts outside the CDR3, is DVKVTQSSRYLVKRTGEKVFLECVQDMDHENMFWYRQDPGLGLRLIYFSYDVKMKEKGDIPEGYSVSREKKERFSLILESASTNQTSMYLCASTPGLNNQPQHFGDGTRLSIL.

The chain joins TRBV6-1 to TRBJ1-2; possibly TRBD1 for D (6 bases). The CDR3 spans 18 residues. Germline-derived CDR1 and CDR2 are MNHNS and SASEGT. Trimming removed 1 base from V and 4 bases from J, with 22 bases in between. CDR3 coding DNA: TGTGCCAGCAGTGAAGGGGGTATATCGGGAGGGGGAATCTATGGCTACACCTTC. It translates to CASSEGGISGGGIYGYTF.

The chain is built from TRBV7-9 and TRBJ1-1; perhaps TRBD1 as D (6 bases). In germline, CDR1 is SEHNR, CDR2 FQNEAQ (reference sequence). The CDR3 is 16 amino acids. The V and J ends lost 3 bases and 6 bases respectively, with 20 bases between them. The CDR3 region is CASSFIREGVSAEAFF. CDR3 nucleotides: TGTGCCAGCAGCTTCATTAGGGAGGGGGTGTCGGCTGAAGCTTTCTTT.

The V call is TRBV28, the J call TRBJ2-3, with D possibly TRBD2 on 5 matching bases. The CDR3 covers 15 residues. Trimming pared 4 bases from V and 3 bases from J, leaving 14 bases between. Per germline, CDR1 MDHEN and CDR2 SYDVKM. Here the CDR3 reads CASSSQRAKTDTQYF. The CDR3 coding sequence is TGTGCCAGCAGTTCCCAGAGGGCGAAAACAGATACGCAGTATTTT.

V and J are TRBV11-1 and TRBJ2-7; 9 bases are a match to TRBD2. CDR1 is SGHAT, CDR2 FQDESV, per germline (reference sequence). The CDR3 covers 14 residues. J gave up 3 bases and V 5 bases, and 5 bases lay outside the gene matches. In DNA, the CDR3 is TGTGCCAGCAGCCCGCGGACTAGCGTCTACGAGCAGTACTTC. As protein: CASSPRTSVYEQYF.

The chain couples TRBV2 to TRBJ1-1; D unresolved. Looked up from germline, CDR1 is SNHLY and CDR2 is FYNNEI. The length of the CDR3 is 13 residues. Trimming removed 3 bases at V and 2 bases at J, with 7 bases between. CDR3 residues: CASSDVLNTEAFF. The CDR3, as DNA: TGTGCCAGCAGTGACGTCCTAAACACTGAAGCTTTCTTT.

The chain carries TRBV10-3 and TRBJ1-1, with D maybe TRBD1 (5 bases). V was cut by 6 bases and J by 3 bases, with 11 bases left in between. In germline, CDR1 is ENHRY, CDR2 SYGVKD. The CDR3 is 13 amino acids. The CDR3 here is CAISSDSYTEAFF. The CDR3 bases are TGTGCCATCAGCAGTGACAGTTACACTGAAGCTTTCTTT.

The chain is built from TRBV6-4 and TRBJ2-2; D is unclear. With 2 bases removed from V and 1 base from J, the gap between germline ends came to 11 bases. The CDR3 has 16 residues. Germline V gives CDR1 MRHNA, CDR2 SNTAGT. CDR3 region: CASSDATSGNTGELFF. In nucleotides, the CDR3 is TGTGCCAGCAGTGACGCTACCTCCGGGAACACCGGGGAGCTGTTTTTT.

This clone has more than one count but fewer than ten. CDR3 in amino acids: CASSSSIGVSPYF. As DNA, the CDR3 is TGTGCCAGCAGTTCATCGATAGGGGTTTCCCCGTACTTC. The V and J genes are TRBV28 and TRBJ2-7, with D possibly TRBD1 on 5 matching bases. The CDR3 has 13 residues. Germline V gene data show CDR1 as MDHEN and CDR2 as SYDVKM. Trimming left V 4 bases short and J 12 bases short, with 19 bases between. Together with reference TRBV28 and TRBJ2-7, the CDR3 gives the full variable domain: DVKVTQSSRYLVKRTGEKVFLECVQDMDHENMFWYRQDPGLGLRLIYFSYDVKMKEKGDIPEGYSVSREKKERFSLILESASTNQTSMYLCASSSSIGVSPYFGPGTRLTVT.

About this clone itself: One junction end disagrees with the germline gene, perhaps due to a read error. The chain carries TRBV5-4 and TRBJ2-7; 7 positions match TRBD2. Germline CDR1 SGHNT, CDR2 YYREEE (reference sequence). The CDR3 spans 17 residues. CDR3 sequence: CASSQELAGLGVYEQYF. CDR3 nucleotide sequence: TGCGCCAGCAGCCAAGAGTTGGCAGGACTAGGAGTTTACGAGCAGTACTTC.

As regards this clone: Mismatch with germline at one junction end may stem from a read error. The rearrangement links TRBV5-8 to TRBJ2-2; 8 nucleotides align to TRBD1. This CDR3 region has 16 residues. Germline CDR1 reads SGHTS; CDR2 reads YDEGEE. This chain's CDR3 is CASSSPQGANTGELFF. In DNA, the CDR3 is TGTGCCAGCAGCTCACCCCAGGGGGCGAATACCGGGGAGCTGTTTTTT.

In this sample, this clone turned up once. In nucleotides, the CDR3 is TGTGCCAGCAGTTTAAGGGGACAGCCCCAGCATTTT. Translated, it gives CASSLRGQPQHF. V is TRBV27 and J is TRBJ1-5; possibly TRBD1 for D (5 bases). The germline CDR1 and CDR2 sequences are MNHEY and SMNVEV (reference sequence). V gave up 2 bases and J gave up 7 bases, with 6 bases separating them. The CDR3 contains 12 residues.

CDR3 protein: CASSSPQGDTEAFF. Written as DNA, the CDR3 is TGTGCCAGCAGCTCCCCCCAGGGGGACACTGAAGCTTTCTTT. The chain combines TRBV28 with TRBJ1-1; TRBD1 agrees at 7 bases. Trimming at V came to 6 bases and at J to 3 bases, leaving 7 bases not matched to a gene. Germline CDR1 MDHEN, CDR2 SYDVKM. The CDR3 contains 14 residues.

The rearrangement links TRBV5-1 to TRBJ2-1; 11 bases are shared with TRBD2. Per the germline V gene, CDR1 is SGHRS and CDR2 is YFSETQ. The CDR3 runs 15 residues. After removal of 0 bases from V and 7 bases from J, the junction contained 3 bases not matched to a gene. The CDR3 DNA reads TGCGCCAGCAGCTTGGGGCTAGCGGGAGGAAATGAGCAGTTCTTC. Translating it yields CASSLGLAGGNEQFF.

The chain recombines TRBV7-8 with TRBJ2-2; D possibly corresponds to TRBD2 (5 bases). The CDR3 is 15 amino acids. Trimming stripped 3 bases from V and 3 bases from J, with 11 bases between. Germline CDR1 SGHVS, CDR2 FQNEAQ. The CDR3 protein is CASSFGSAYTGELFF. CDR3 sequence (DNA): TGTGCCAGCAGCTTTGGGAGCGCCTACACCGGGGAGCTGTTTTTT.

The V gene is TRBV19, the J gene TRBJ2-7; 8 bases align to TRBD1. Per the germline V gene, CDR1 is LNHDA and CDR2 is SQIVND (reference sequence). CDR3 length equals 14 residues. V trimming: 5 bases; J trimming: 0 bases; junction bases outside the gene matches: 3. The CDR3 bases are TGTGCCAGTAGTCCAGGGACAGGCTCCTACGAGCAGTACTTC. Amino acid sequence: CASSPGTGSYEQYF.

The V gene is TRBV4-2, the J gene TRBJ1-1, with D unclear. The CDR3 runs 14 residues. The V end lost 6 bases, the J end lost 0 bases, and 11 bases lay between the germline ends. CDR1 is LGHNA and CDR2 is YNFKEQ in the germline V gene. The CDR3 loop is CASRQPSLNTEAFF. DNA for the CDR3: TGTGCCAGCAGACAGCCGAGTCTGAACACTGAAGCTTTCTTT.

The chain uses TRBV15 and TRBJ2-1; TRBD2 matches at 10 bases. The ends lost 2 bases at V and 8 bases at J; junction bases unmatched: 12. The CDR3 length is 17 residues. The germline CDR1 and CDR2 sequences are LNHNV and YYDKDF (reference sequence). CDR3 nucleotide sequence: TGTGCCACCAGCAGAAAGACACCGGGACTAGCGTTCGATGAGCAGTTCTTC. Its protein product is CATSRKTPGLAFDEQFF.